Listed below are T cell receptor beta chains from one sample, sequenced in a study of CD8+CD57+ T cells in acquired aplastic anemia. Via MiXCR, TCRdb re-called the reads, giving one row per CDR3 protein. The sample has some 140,000 distinct CDR3 sequences, 40% to 65% seen once; the top ten hold over 9.5%. The sequenced sample consisted of sorted CD4+, CD8+, or CD8+CD57+ T cells (not recorded which) from PBMCs. The receptors come from a human donor with aplastic anemia. Each CDR3 is given with its conserved first and last residue. Fields, in order: D gene, clone size, V gene, J gene, CDR3 DNA, CDR3 protein. D genes are given only for firm matches. Clone sizes are given selectively: once, few, many, or a class where the clone is expanded.

D gene: .
clone size: few
V gene: TRBV4-1
J gene: TRBJ1-2
CDR3 DNA: TGCGCCAGCAGCCAAGAGGCCCGACACCCTGGGAACTATGGCTACACCTTC
CDR3 protein: CASSQEARHPGNYGYTF

D gene: .
clone size: .
V gene: TRBV24-1
J gene: TRBJ2-7
CDR3 DNA: TGTGCCACCAGTCTTGCGGGACAGCTAAATTACGAGCAGTACTTC
CDR3 protein: CATSLAGQLNYEQYF

D gene: .
clone size: many
V gene: TRBV6-1
J gene: TRBJ1-6
CDR3 DNA: TGTGCCAGCAGTGAAGCGCATCTCGGCAGGCCGAAGTCACCCCTCCACTTT
CDR3 protein: CASSEAHLGRPKSPLHF

D gene: .
clone size: few
V gene: TRBV28
J gene: TRBJ1-5
CDR3 DNA: TGTGCCAGCAGTGGGGGGGAGGGCAATCAGCCCCAGCATTTT
CDR3 protein: CASSGGEGNQPQHF

D gene: .
clone size: .
V gene: TRBV19
J gene: TRBJ1-1
CDR3 DNA: TGTGCCAGTAGTATGAGAGGGGCTACCACTGAAGCTTTCTTT
CDR3 protein: CASSMRGATTEAFF

D gene: .
clone size: many
V gene: TRBV6-1
J gene: TRBJ1-6
CDR3 DNA: TGTGCCAGCAGTCCCGACGGGAGCTCCTATAATTCACCCCTCCACTTT
CDR3 protein: CASSPDGSSYNSPLHF

D gene: .
clone size: .
V gene: TRBV10-2
J gene: TRBJ2-5
CDR3 DNA: TGCGCCAGCAGTGAGTTGCGAGGAGAGGAGACCCAGTACTTC
CDR3 protein: CASSELRGEETQYF

D gene: .
clone size: .
V gene: TRBV12-3/TRBV12-4
J gene: TRBJ1-6
CDR3 DNA: TGTGCCAGCAGTCTAAGACAGAATTCACCCCTCCACTTT
CDR3 protein: CASSLRQNSPLHF

D gene: TRBD1
clone size: once
V gene: TRBV4-3
J gene: TRBJ1-2
CDR3 DNA: TGCGCCAGCAGCCCGCAGGGGGCGCAGGGCTACACCTTC
CDR3 protein: CASSPQGAQGYTF

D gene: .
clone size: .
V gene: TRBV27
J gene: TRBJ1-1
CDR3 DNA: TGTGCCAGCGTGAAGGGCACTGAAGCTTTCTTT
CDR3 protein: CASVKGTEAFF

D gene: .
clone size: many
V gene: TRBV15
J gene: TRBJ1-5
CDR3 DNA: TGTGCCACCAGCAGAGAACCGCCCGGCTCTCAGCCCCAGCATTTT
CDR3 protein: CATSREPPGSQPQHF

D gene: .
clone size: .
V gene: TRBV7-3
J gene: TRBJ2-7
CDR3 DNA: TGTGCCAGCAGCCTCAATTCTAACGAGCAGTACTTC
CDR3 protein: CASSLNSNEQYF

D gene: .
clone size: many
V gene: TRBV13
J gene: TRBJ2-2
CDR3 DNA: TGTGCCAGCAGCCCAAATTACAGGGACACCGGGGAGCTGTTTTTT
CDR3 protein: CASSPNYRDTGELFF

D gene: TRBD2
clone size: many
V gene: TRBV19
J gene: TRBJ2-1
CDR3 DNA: TGTGCCAGTAGTTCTTGGCCTAGCGGGGTAAATGAGCAGTTCTTC
CDR3 protein: CASSSWPSGVNEQFF

D gene: .
clone size: many
V gene: TRBV9
J gene: TRBJ1-1
CDR3 DNA: TGTGCCAGCAGCGTAGCGGGCGGACCGAACACTGAAGCTTTCTTT
CDR3 protein: CASSVAGGPNTEAFF

D gene: TRBD1
clone size: .
V gene: TRBV10-3
J gene: TRBJ2-7
CDR3 DNA: TGTGCCATAAACCCCGGGACAGCCATCTACGAGCAGAACTTC
CDR3 protein: CAINPGTAIYEQNF

D gene: TRBD1
clone size: once
V gene: TRBV10-3
J gene: TRBJ1-6
CDR3 DNA: TGTGCCATCAGGACCGGGACAGGGAATTCACCCCTCCACTTT
CDR3 protein: CAIRTGTGNSPLHF